This TCR beta chain emerged from a study of shared clonotypes between healthy human individuals. For the study at large: Plates per donor: three CD4 naive, three CD4 memory, two CD8 naive, one CD8 memory. Findings of the study overall: Four donors held about 5.1% of naive CD4 clonotypes in common. An effect of sequencing depth on clonotype sharing among donors was expected. Against clonotypes common to all four donors, non-shared ones had lower generation probabilities.

Repertoires were generated with immunoSEQ multiplex PCR, while TCRdb's copy carries only in-frame clones and drops some. The table shows approximately 1.5 million clones, with approximately 98% occurring only once. The CDR3 sequence is 15 residues long. The germline V and J ends were trimmed by 4 bases and 4 bases, with 15 bases remaining between them. Germline assignment: CDR1 SGHNT and CDR2 YYREEE (reference sequence). Points on this clone: Its antigen is currently unknown.

Sequenced: naive CD4+ T cells sorted from blood. Subset here: CD45RA+ positively selected. This sequence was found in a man under 40 in good health. This chain connects TRBV5-4 to TRBJ2-1, with a tentative D call TRBD2 (5 bases). The CDR3 region is CASSRSGPTYNEQFF. The CDR3 nucleotides read TGTGCCAGCAGCAGAAGCGGACCTACATACAATGAGCAGTTCTTC.